The 18 T cell receptor beta chains below come from one sample, sequenced in a study of blood T cells in healthy people across ages (dated by TCRdb to 2013 to 2016). Library preparation was by 5' RACE. Data came from an Illumina HiSeq 2500. A second PCR of roughly 7 to 11 cycles was performed with a sample-barcoded 5' primer and a J-beta primer mix. The raw public reads went through TCRdb reprocessing: fastp at Q25, MiXCR clone calling, in-frame beta chains kept. Records with the same CDR3 protein are collapsed into one entry carrying the most frequent genes and DNA. In this sample the table shows about 500,000 distinct CDR3 sequences, under 30% of which occur a single time. Just over 8.5% of the sample lies in the top ten. These data were also filed under a second study, of T cells of mothers and their children.

The specimen was blood. The source of these receptors is a boy younger than 18 in good health.

V and J are TRBV4-2 and TRBJ2-5, with D perhaps TRBD1 or TRBD2 (5 bases each). V shed 3 bases and J shed 1 base, with 12 bases lying between them. Germline V gene data show CDR1 as LGHNA and CDR2 as YNFKEQ. CDR3 length: 15 amino acids. The CDR3 DNA is TGTGCCAGCAGCCACCTCGGGACGGCCCAAGAGACCCAGTACTTC. Amino acids: CASSHLGTAQETQYF.

In its sample, this clonotype was seen a few times. This sequence joins TRBV7-2 and TRBJ2-1, with 10 bases fitting TRBD2. CDR3 length: 17 amino acids. Losses at the gene ends were 1 base for V and 3 bases for J; bases not matched to a gene: 6. Germline V gives CDR1 SGHTA, CDR2 FQGNSA. The CDR3 loop is CASSLVALAGSYNEQFF. The CDR3, as DNA: TGTGCCAGCAGCTTAGTGGCACTAGCGGGGAGCTACAATGAGCAGTTCTTC.

V and J are TRBV7-2 and TRBJ2-1, with D unresolved. The germline V and J ends were trimmed by 5 bases and 8 bases, with 16 bases remaining between them. Germline V gives CDR1 SGHTA, CDR2 FQGNSA. This CDR3 is 14 amino acids long. Here the CDR3 reads CASSPAVGSDEQFF. CDR3 coding DNA: TGTGCCAGCAGCCCCGCGGTCGGATCTGATGAGCAGTTCTTC.

DNA for the CDR3: TGTGCCAGCAATCCAAGGGTCGGGGGTGAAAAACTGTTTTTT. It yields the protein CASNPRVGGEKLFF. The V and J genes are TRBV28 and TRBJ1-4, with D possibly being TRBD1 (5 bases). V lost 7 bases, J lost 7 bases, and 16 bases lay in between. The CDR3 is made up of 14 amino acids. Germline V gives CDR1 MDHEN, CDR2 SYDVKM.

This chain links TRBV28 with TRBJ1-2, with D perhaps matching TRBD1 (6 bases). CDR3 length: 17 amino acids. Germline V CDR1 and CDR2: MDHEN, SYDVKM. V was pared by 3 bases and J by 4 bases, with 21 bases between. DNA for the CDR3: TGTGCCAGCAGTTTTTCCTCCGCCGGGACACCGAGCTATGGCTACACCTTC. Translation: CASSFSSAGTPSYGYTF.

J is TRBJ2-7 and V is TRBV16, with D possibly being TRBD1 (6 bases). The CDR3 consists of 16 residues. Trimming removed 0 bases from V and 2 bases from J, with 14 bases in between. The V gene's germline CDR1 is KGHSY and CDR2 FQNENV. CDR3 coding DNA: TGTGCCAGCAGCCAATCGCCAGGGGCCGTGACCTACGAGCAGTACTTC. This gives the protein CASSQSPGAVTYEQYF.

This clonotype was detected only a few times. The rearrangement links TRBV7-9 to TRBJ2-1; 10 nucleotides align to TRBD2. The CDR3 contains 16 residues. The germline V gene encodes CDR1 SEHNR and CDR2 FQNEAQ (reference sequence). The V gene end was trimmed by 5 bases and the J gene end by 1 base; junction bases not matched to a gene: 5. CDR3 DNA sequence: TGTGCCAGCAGCCCTCAAGCGGGGGGGTCCTACAATGAGCAGTTCTTC. Encoded protein: CASSPQAGGSYNEQFF.

In DNA, the CDR3 is TGCAGCGTTGCTAGCGGGAGGATGAATGAGCAGTTCTTC. Translating gives CSVASGRMNEQFF. The chain employs TRBV29-1 and TRBJ2-5; 11 positions agree with TRBD2. Judging by the DNA end, TRBJ2-1 fits better; the J call may be wrong. CDR1 SQVTM and CDR2 ANQGSEA come from the germline V gene. This CDR3 comprises 13 residues.

A few counts support this clonotype. The V gene is TRBV28, the J gene TRBJ1-3; 10 nucleotides align to TRBD1. J lost 2 bases, V lost 5 bases, and 6 bases had no gene match. The CDR3 runs 16 residues. Germline lookup yields CDR1 MDHEN and CDR2 SYDVKM. For the CDR3, the DNA is TGTGCCAGCAGTCTGACCGGGACAGGGGCTGGAAACACCATATATTTT. This codes for CASSLTGTGAGNTIYF.

This clonotype turned up a few times. The gene calls are TRBV29-1 and TRBJ2-1, with 8 bases matching TRBD1. The CDR3 is 14 residues long. The germline gives CDR1 SQVTM, CDR2 ANQGSEA. Germline trimming cut 5 bases from V and 2 bases from J; bases unmatched to any gene: 5. The CDR3 loop reads CSVKGTGTYNEQFF. CDR3 bases: TGCAGCGTTAAAGGGACAGGAACCTACAATGAGCAGTTCTTC.

This clonotype was seen more than once but under ten times. The V call is TRBV5-1, the J call TRBJ2-1; a weak D match, TRBD2 (6 bases). V lost 0 bases and J 4 bases, leaving 17 bases between the germline ends. This CDR3 has 17 residues. From germline, CDR1 is SGHRS and CDR2 YFSETQ. The CDR3 sequence: CASSLDISWEAYNEQFF. CDR3 nucleotide sequence: TGCGCCAGCAGCTTGGACATAAGTTGGGAGGCTTACAATGAGCAGTTCTTC. The full variable domain, in which reference TRBV5-1 and TRBJ2-1 provide the parts outside the CDR3, is KAGVTQTPRYLIKTRGQQVTLSCSPISGHRSVSWYQQTPGQGLQFLFEYFSETQRNKGNFPGRFSGRQFSNSRSEMNVSTLELGDSALYLCASSLDISWEAYNEQFFGPGTRLTVL.

This sequence joins TRBV6-2 or TRBV6-3 and TRBJ2-3, with D unclear. The CDR3 runs 14 residues. CDR1 is MNHEY and CDR2 is SVGEGT in the germline V gene. Trimming shortened V by 6 bases and J by 0 bases, and 10 bases separated the two germline ends. CDR3 nucleotides: TGTGCCAGCAGACCAATTCTGAGCACAGATACGCAGTATTTT. Protein sequence: CASRPILSTDTQYF.

This clonotype has just one count. The chain joins TRBV29-1 to TRBJ1-4; D is unclear. Germline lookup yields CDR1 SQVTM and CDR2 ANQGSEA. The CDR3 runs to 15 residues. The V end lost 2 bases, the J end lost 6 bases, and 16 bases lay between the germline ends. Here the CDR3 reads CSVEHPSWEDEKLFF. The CDR3 nucleotides read TGCAGCGTTGAACACCCGAGCTGGGAAGATGAAAAACTGTTTTTT.

This clonotype has only a few counts. A read error may account for a junction end that differs from germline. DNA for the CDR3: TGTGCCAGCAGTAAGAGGGGGACTAGCGGGCCAGTCCCAGTTTTT. Its protein product is CASSKRGTSGPVPVF. The chain uses TRBV6-1 and TRBJ2-3; 12 bases fit TRBD2. CDR3 length equals 15 residues. The germline V gene encodes CDR1 MNHNS and CDR2 SASEGT.

Ten or more counts support this clonotype. The chain couples TRBV24-1 to TRBJ2-7; perhaps TRBD1 as D (6 bases). V lost 2 bases and J lost 5, with 12 bases in between. The CDR3 spans 14 residues. The germline V gene encodes CDR1 KGHDR and CDR2 SFDVKD. CDR3 coding DNA: TGTGCCACCAGTGATTCGAAGACAGGCCACGAGCAGTACTTC. Its translation: CATSDSKTGHEQYF.

This clonotype was recorded a few times. The V and J genes are TRBV6-6 and TRBJ2-1; TRBD1 matches at 7 bases. J gave up 2 bases and V 4 bases, and 8 bases lay outside the gene matches. This CDR3 has 16 residues. Per the germline V gene, CDR1 is MNHNY and CDR2 is SVGAGI (reference sequence). CDR3 sequence (DNA): TGTGCCAGCAGTTTATCGACAGGGCGGGCCTACAATGAGCAGTTCTTC. Amino acid sequence: CASSLSTGRAYNEQFF.

In this sample, this clonotype turned up a few times. The junction does not match germline at one end; this may be a read error. The V and J genes are TRBV20-1 and TRBJ2-3; 12 bases are a match to TRBD2. CDR3 size: 15 residues. Germline V lookup: CDR1 DFQATT, CDR2 SNEGSKA (reference sequence). The CDR3 protein is CGALAGGPGTDTQYF. Written as DNA, the CDR3 is TGCGGTGCCCTAGCGGGAGGGCCGGGCACAGATACGCAGTATTTT.

This clonotype was observed a few times. The gene calls are TRBV5-1 and TRBJ2-3; no definite D call. Germline lookup yields CDR1 SGHRS and CDR2 YFSETQ. The CDR3 extends over 13 amino acids. V lost 3 bases and J 0 bases, leaving 5 bases between the germline ends. The CDR3, as DNA: TGCGCCAGCAGCTCGGACAGCACAGATACGCAGTATTTT. Encoded protein: CASSSDSTDTQYF.